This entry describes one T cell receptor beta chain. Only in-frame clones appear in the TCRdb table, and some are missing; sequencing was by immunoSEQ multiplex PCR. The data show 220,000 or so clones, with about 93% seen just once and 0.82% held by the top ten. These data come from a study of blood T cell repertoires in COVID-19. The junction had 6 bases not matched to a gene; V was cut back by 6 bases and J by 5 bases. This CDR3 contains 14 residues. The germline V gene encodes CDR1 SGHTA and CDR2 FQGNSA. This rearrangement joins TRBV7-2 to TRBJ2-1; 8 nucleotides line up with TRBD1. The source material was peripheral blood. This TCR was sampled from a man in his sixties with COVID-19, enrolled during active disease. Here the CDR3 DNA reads TGTGCCAGCAGTTCGACAGGGGCAGACAATGAGCAGTTCTTC. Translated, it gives CASSSTGADNEQFF.